The 5 T cell receptor beta chains below all came from one sample that was sequenced in a study of OX40 agonist ivuxolimab in advanced cancers. The table came from immunoSEQ multiplex PCR; TCRdb's copy has only in-frame clones and leaves some out. The table has tens of thousands of clones, roughly 84% seen once. The material was CD4+ or CD8+ T cells sorted from blood, obtained in a trial of the OX40 agonist ivuxolimab. Every receptor here comes from an adult with an advanced solid tumor such as melanoma, head and neck, liver or kidney cancer.

This chain uses TRBV29-1 with TRBJ2-1, with D perhaps being TRBD1 or TRBD2 (6 bases each). The length of the CDR3 is 14 residues. Germline lookup yields CDR1 SQVTM and CDR2 ANQGSEA. The V end was cut by 3 bases, the J end by 3 bases, with 12 bases between. CDR3 loop: CSVDPGGLYNEQFF. As DNA, the CDR3 is TGCAGCGTTGACCCCGGGGGCCTCTACAATGAGCAGTTCTTC.

The chain is built from TRBV5-1 and TRBJ1-4; D is uncertain. CDR1 and CDR2 (germline): SGHRS, YFSETQ. With 5 bases removed from V and 0 bases from J, the gap between germline ends came to 11 bases. This CDR3 has 15 residues. This CDR3 is CASSNSRTTNEKLFF. CDR3 sequence (DNA): TGCGCCAGCAGTAATAGCAGAACAACTAATGAAAAACTGTTTTTT.

The chain recombines TRBV29-1 with TRBJ2-5, with 11 positions matching TRBD1. With 2 bases clipped from V and 5 bases from J, the junction kept 7 bases outside the gene matches. The CDR3 totals 15 residues. Germline V gene data show CDR1 as SQVTM and CDR2 as ANQGSEA. CDR3 bases: TGCAGCGTTGAATGGGGGACAGGGGGTATTGAGACCCAGTACTTC. Residues: CSVEWGTGGIETQYF.

This chain connects TRBV27 to TRBJ2-7; weak D call: TRBD1 (5 bases). V lost 10 bases to trimming and J lost 2 bases, with 18 bases between them. The CDR3 runs to 14 residues. Germline lookup yields CDR1 MNHEY and CDR2 SMNVEV (reference sequence). The CDR3 loop reads CATLSPRATYEQYF. In DNA, the CDR3 is TGTGCCACCCTATCCCCCAGGGCAACCTACGAGCAGTACTTC.

The chain combines TRBV28 with TRBJ1-6; D is perhaps TRBD1 (6 bases). The germline gives CDR1 MDHEN, CDR2 SYDVKM. The germline V and J ends were trimmed by 4 bases and 6 bases, with 13 bases remaining between them. The CDR3 runs 15 residues. DNA for the CDR3: TGTGCCAGCAGTTACCTCCGGGGGCGTAATTCACCCCTCCACTTT. Translated, it gives CASSYLRGRNSPLHF.